Below are 20 T cell receptor beta chains sequenced from a single sample in a study of shared clonotypes between healthy human individuals. Assay: immunoSEQ multiplex PCR; the TCRdb copy retains only in-frame clones and omits some. In the table there are some 1,100,000 clones, around 78% of which are singletons. The sequenced sample consisted of memory CD4+ T cells from PBMCs. This sample's subset: CD45RA-negative fraction. These receptors all stem from a man between 18 and 35 years old in good health. Some clones in this sample may be carry-over from other donors' samples.

The chain uses TRBV10-2 and TRBJ1-2; 11 nucleotides agree with TRBD1. This CDR3 is built from 14 residues. Trimming at V came to 6 bases and at J to 6 bases, leaving 6 bases not matched to a gene. Per the germline V gene, CDR1 is WSHSY and CDR2 is SAAADI. The CDR3 loop reads CASSRDRGDHGYTF. The CDR3 DNA reads as TGCGCCAGCAGCCGGGACAGGGGGGATCATGGCTACACCTTC.

CDR3 sequence (DNA): TGTGCCAGCAGCCCCCCGGGGCTAGCGGACACAGATACGCAGTATTTT. The encoded protein is CASSPPGLADTDTQYF. J is TRBJ2-3 and V is TRBV9; 7 nucleotides match TRBD2. Germline values: CDR1 SGDLS, CDR2 YYNGEE. V trimming: 4 bases; J trimming: 2 bases; junction bases outside the gene matches: 10. The CDR3 runs to 16 residues.

The J gene is TRBJ2-3, the V gene TRBV11-3, with 7 bases fitting TRBD2. Germline lookup yields CDR1 SGHNT and CDR2 YENEEA. The CDR3 covers 16 residues. V lost 3 bases, J lost 2 bases, and 8 bases stayed unmatched. In nucleotides, the CDR3 is TGTGCCAGCAGCTTTTCGGGGGGTCTCCCCACAGATACGCAGTATTTT. It yields the protein CASSFSGGLPTDTQYF.

This sequence joins TRBV5-6 and TRBJ2-1; 9 bases are a match to TRBD2. The junction had 4 bases not matched to a gene; V was cut back by 4 bases and J by 5 bases. From germline, CDR1 is SGHDT and CDR2 YYEEEE. The CDR3 loop spans 14 amino acids. The CDR3 is CASSDSSGNNEQFF. The CDR3 DNA sequence: TGTGCCAGCAGCGACTCTAGCGGGAACAATGAGCAGTTCTTC.

The chain has TRBV5-1 and TRBJ2-4; TRBD1 aligns across 7 bases. This CDR3 contains 15 residues. Per the germline V gene, CDR1 is SGHRS and CDR2 is YFSETQ. V gave up 4 bases and J gave up 2 bases; unmatched junction bases: 6. The CDR3 reads CASSGTTGTKNIQYF. The CDR3 coding sequence is TGCGCCAGCAGCGGAACGACAGGGACCAAAAACATTCAGTACTTC.

J is TRBJ1-1 and V is TRBV28, with D maybe TRBD1 (5 bases). In germline, CDR1 is MDHEN, CDR2 SYDVKM. This CDR3 is built from 15 residues. V was pared by 6 bases and J by 6 bases, with 20 bases between. The CDR3 sequence is CASSQYRLMGPEAFF. DNA for the CDR3: TGTGCCAGCAGCCAGTACAGGTTGATGGGCCCTGAAGCTTTCTTT.

The chain employs TRBV7-2 and TRBJ2-7, with TRBD1 as a possible D gene (6 bases). CDR3 length: 13 residues. Per germline, CDR1 SGHTA and CDR2 FQGNSA. Deletions cut 2 bases from V and 6 bases from J, with 11 bases between. CDR3 region: CASSLQGWGEQYF. In nucleotides, the CDR3 is TGTGCCAGCAGCTTACAGGGGTGGGGCGAGCAGTACTTC.

V gene TRBV28 combines with J gene TRBJ2-5, with TRBD2 identical over 16 bases. Germline V gene sequence: CDR1 MDHEN, CDR2 SYDVKM. Trimming at V came to 1 base and at J to 5 bases, leaving 10 bases not matched to a gene. The length of the CDR3 is 19 residues. In nucleotides, the CDR3 is TGTGCCAGCAGTTTATCACCTGGGACTAGCGGGAGGGCCAGGGAGACCCAGTACTTC. Its protein product is CASSLSPGTSGRARETQYF. Full variable domain (remainder filled in from reference TRBV28 and TRBJ2-5): DVKVTQSSRYLVKRTGEKVFLECVQDMDHENMFWYRQDPGLGLRLIYFSYDVKMKEKGDIPEGYSVSREKKERFSLILESASTNQTSMYLCASSLSPGTSGRARETQYFGPGTRLLVL.

CDR3 region: CASSLGGGRGETQYF. CDR3 nucleotide sequence: TGTGCCAGCAGTTTAGGCGGGGGACGAGGAGAGACCCAGTACTTC. The V and J genes are TRBV27 and TRBJ2-5, with 7 nucleotides matching TRBD2. Germline CDR1 and CDR2: MNHEY and SMNVEV (reference sequence). J gave up 4 bases and V 2 bases, and 7 bases lay outside the gene matches. CDR3 length: 15 residues.

The chain couples TRBV28 to TRBJ1-4, with D unresolved. Per germline, CDR1 MDHEN and CDR2 SYDVKM. V was shortened by 7 bases and J by 5 bases, with 17 bases between the two germline ends. This CDR3 region has 15 residues. The CDR3 DNA is TGTGCCAGCACTCCTATAGGGATTACGAATGAAAAACTGTTTTTT. Translated: CASTPIGITNEKLFF.

The V gene is TRBV27, the J gene TRBJ2-2, with D unresolved. Per the germline V gene, CDR1 is MNHEY and CDR2 is SMNVEV (reference sequence). Trimming shortened V by 7 bases and J by 0 bases, and 12 bases separated the two germline ends. The CDR3 has 15 amino acids. For the CDR3, the DNA is TGTGCCAGCAAGCAGAGCGTAACGAACACCGGGGAGCTGTTTTTT. It codes for CASKQSVTNTGELFF.

V usage is TRBV21-1 and J usage is TRBJ2-5; the table's D call of TRBD2 was not tested on the DNA. TRBV21-1 constitutes a pseudogene. The CDR3 is 15 amino acids. The CDR3 protein is CASGGKMGVQETQYF. The CDR3 DNA follows: TGTGCCAGCGGGGGGAAGATGGGGGTCCAAGAGACCCAGTACTTC.

Details on this clone: Just one base apart from a much larger clone, this may be a read error. The V gene is TRBV5-8, the J gene TRBJ2-2; D unclear. The V end was cut by 2 bases, the J end by 6 bases, with 5 bases between. Germline V gene data show CDR1 as SGHTS and CDR2 as YDEGEE. The CDR3 spans 12 residues. Here the CDR3 DNA reads TGTGCCAGCAGCTTTTACTCCGGGGAGCTGTTTTTT. Protein sequence: CASSFYSGELFF.

The CDR3 sequence: CASSLVGQRGYNEQFF. The CDR3, as DNA: TGCGCCAGCAGCTTGGTGGGCCAGCGGGGCTACAATGAGCAGTTCTTC. The chain carries TRBV5-1 and TRBJ2-1; 7 nucleotides match TRBD2. The CDR3 totals 16 residues. CDR1 and CDR2 from the germline V gene are SGHRS and YFSETQ. V was pared by 0 bases and J by 3 bases, with 6 bases of the junction left unmatched.

The V call is TRBV5-1, the J call TRBJ1-1, with 9 bases fitting TRBD1. The junction had 5 bases not matched to a gene; V was cut back by 1 base and J by 4 bases. This CDR3 comprises 15 residues. Germline V CDR1 and CDR2: SGHRS, YFSETQ. Written as DNA, the CDR3 is TGCGCCAGCAGCTTGACGACAGGGGGGAGCACTGAAGCTTTCTTT. Translation: CASSLTTGGSTEAFF.

In DNA form, the CDR3 reads TGTGCCAGCAAAGGACTGGGGGTAGGTGGTGAGCAGTTCTTC. The encoded protein is CASKGLGVGGEQFF. V gene TRBV6-1 combines with J gene TRBJ2-1; either TRBD1 or TRBD2 may supply D (5 bases each). Germline loops: CDR1 MNHNS, CDR2 SASEGT. V lost 7 bases to trimming and J lost 9 bases, with 19 bases between them. This CDR3 has 14 residues.

The J gene is TRBJ1-5, the V gene TRBV28; TRBD1 aligns across 7 bases. Germline CDR1 and CDR2: MDHEN and SYDVKM. The ends lost 0 bases at V and 2 bases at J; junction bases unmatched: 4. The CDR3 is 16 amino acids. For the CDR3, the DNA is TGTGCCAGCAGTTTATGGGAGGGGGCCGGCAATCAGCCCCAGCATTTT. Translation: CASSLWEGAGNQPQHF.

The rearrangement joins TRBV7-2 to TRBJ1-4; 9 bases agree with TRBD1. This CDR3 comprises 19 residues. After removal of 4 bases from V and 6 bases from J, the junction contained 18 bases not matched to a gene. Germline V gene data show CDR1 as SGHTA and CDR2 as FQGNSA. The CDR3 DNA sequence: TGTGCCAGCAGCTCTCATCCTCCGGGACAGGGCAACGATTATGAAAAACTGTTTTTT. Translating gives CASSSHPPGQGNDYEKLFF.

This rearrangement joins TRBV19 to TRBJ2-1, with D possibly TRBD1 on 5 matching bases. Germline CDR1 is LNHDA and CDR2 is SQIVND (reference sequence). With 5 bases removed from V and 0 bases from J, the gap between germline ends came to 11 bases. The CDR3 is made up of 15 amino acids. CDR3 amino acids: CASSRQGGSYNEQFF. In nucleotides, the CDR3 is TGTGCCAGTAGTCGGCAGGGTGGCTCCTACAATGAGCAGTTCTTC.

CDR3 in DNA: TGTGCCAGCAGCTTGATTGAGCAGTACTTC. It translates to CASSLIEQYF. The rearrangement joins TRBV7-3 to TRBJ2-7, with D hard to call. The CDR3 is made up of 10 amino acids. V lost 3 bases and J lost 7, with 4 bases in between. CDR1 and CDR2 (germline): SGHTA, FQGTGA.